This T cell receptor (beta chain) appears in the sequencing data of a study of follicular helper T cells after annual influenza vaccination. Study-level background: Across the 2013-2014, 2014-2015 and 2015-2016 vaccination seasons, some subjects were resampled.

Specified time point: 2014-2015 season, 7 days after vaccination. Survey level resolution was used for TCRB sequencing. Sequenced by immunoSEQ multiplex PCR; TCRdb stores in-frame clones only, minus some. Among about 15,000 clones listed, approximately 84% were seen once. The CDR3 sequence is 14 residues long. Trimming removed 6 bases at V and 0 bases at J, with 12 bases between. Germline lookup yields CDR1 SGHRS and CDR2 YFSETQ. The V and J genes are TRBV5-1 and TRBJ1-1; D may be TRBD1 (5 bases). This clonotype originated in an adult who received the influenza vaccine. The sequencing here drew on CXCR5+ CD38- circulating T follicular helper cells from blood, taken 7 days after influenza vaccination. Subset reported: circulating Tfh, non-naive CD4+CXCR5+PD-1+ (ICOS+CD38+ or ICOS-CD38-). The CDR3 nucleotides read TGCGCCAGCAAAGAACAGGCTATGAACACTGAAGCTTTCTTT. It yields the protein CASKEQAMNTEAFF.